The T cell receptor beta chain described here comes from a study of blood T cells in healthy people across ages. Then a second PCR, running roughly 7 to 11 cycles, was carried out with a sample-barcoded 5' primer and a J-beta primer mix. TCRdb used MiXCR to reprocess the 5' RACE reads, holding one entry per CDR3 protein. The top ten hold 7.7% of the sample, which has around 1,500,000 distinct CDR3 sequences, under 30% seen once. CDR3 length equals 14 residues. Germline V gives CDR1 SQVTM, CDR2 ANQGSEA. The junction had 6 bases not matched to a gene; V was cut back by 4 bases and J by 0 bases. This clonotype originated in a woman aged 25-40 years in good health. The chain is built from TRBV29-1 and TRBJ2-7; 7 bases are a match to TRBD1. The sequenced sample consisted of blood. CDR3 nucleotides: TGCAGCGTTGCCAATACAGGGGACTCCTACGAGCAGTACTTC. Residues: CSVANTGDSYEQYF.